The present T cell receptor beta chain was sequenced within a study of CD8 T cells in ankylosing spondylitis. Of note for this clonotype: Its antigen is not identified.

Quantitative 5'-RACE with molecular barcodes produced the TCR beta libraries. From the 5' RACE reads, TCRdb called clonotypes with MiXCR, one entry per CDR3 protein. The table lists 750,000 to 850,000 distinct CDR3 sequences, approximately 10% of them singletons. The study, taken as a whole, reports: Before this, some motif variants had been reported in reactive arthritis synovial fluid and blood. Clones linked with disease were CD8+ and fairly uncommon in the peripheral blood. Disease-linked clones were reportedly significantly enriched in matched ankylosing spondylitis synovial fluid. Blood of patients with ankylosing spondylitis appeared to be characterized by a TCR beta motif of eight or nine highly homologous variants.

The sequenced sample was blood, either unsorted or a sorted T cell fraction (not recorded which). The source is a male donor with ankylosing spondylitis.

CDR3 region: CAISDPVPLRKQYF. CDR3 DNA sequence: TGTGCCATCAGTGATCCAGTCCCGCTACGAAAGCAGTACTTC. This rearrangement joins TRBV10-3 to TRBJ2-7; no firm D call. The germline V gene has CDR1 ENHRY and CDR2 SYGVKD. The CDR3 has 14 amino acids. The germline V and J ends were trimmed by 3 bases and 8 bases, with 17 bases remaining between them.